This TCR beta chain was retrieved from a study of neurological immune-mediated disorders. Overall study: There were around 35 multiple sclerosis patients; about 31 were relapsing-remitting and 3 were secondary progressive.

This clonotype showed up many times. The CDR3 is 14 residues long. Germline V gives CDR1 SGHTA, CDR2 FQGNSA. Unmatched junction bases numbered 3, after V lost 4 bases and J lost 3 bases. The cDNA was synthesized by 5'RACE incorporating 10-nucleotide random UMIs. MiXCR, applied by TCRdb to the 5' RACE reads, yields one record per CDR3 protein. Of 25,000 to 30,000 distinct CDR3 sequences detected, 2.5% to 4% appear once; the ten largest clones hold 6% to 8%. The unsorted libraries were prepared from 2 million PBMCs (stored at -80 C). Sequencing used PBMCs. This sequence was found in a woman aged 30 to 39 with multiple sclerosis. The chain joins TRBV7-2 to TRBJ2-3; TRBD2 agrees at 8 bases. DNA of the CDR3: TGTGCCAGCAGCTCCGGACTAGCTACAGATACGCAGTATTTT. It encodes CASSSGLATDTQYF.